This is a list of T cell receptor beta chains from one sample in a study of cytomegalovirus exposure and HLA in healthy donors. Some clones are missing from TCRdb's copy, which holds only in-frame ones; the method was immunoSEQ multiplex PCR. Among some 120,000 clones, around three quarters were seen once, and the ten largest hold under 15%. The sample taken for sequencing was PBMCs. These receptors originate from a woman in her sixties or seventies in good health and CMV-seropositive. The CDR3 runs from the conserved cysteine through the conserved F or W. D genes are given only for firm matches. Not all rows give a size; the values are once, few, many and, for expanded clones, a class.

J gene | V gene | clone size | D gene | CDR3 protein | CDR3 DNA
TRBJ2-7 | TRBV7-2 | once | TRBD2 | CASSLSASGYSYEQYF | TGTGCCAGCAGTCTCTCAGCTAGCGGGTACTCCTACGAGCAGTACTTC
TRBJ2-3 | TRBV5-1 | few | TRBD2 | CASSGRLAGTTDTQYF | TGCGCCAGCAGCGGGAGACTAGCGGGCACCACAGATACGCAGTATTTT
TRBJ2-7 | TRBV27 | NA | TRBD1 | CASSSPTGGPYEQYF | TGTGCCAGCAGTTCGCCTACAGGGGGCCCCTACGAGCAGTACTTC
TRBJ1-5 | TRBV7-9 | NA | NA | CASSSSTGANQPQHF | TGTGCCAGCAGCTCATCGACAGGCGCAAATCAGCCCCAGCATTTT
TRBJ1-5 | TRBV15 | NA | NA | CATSDRSNQPQHF | TGTGCCACCAGCGATAGAAGCAATCAGCCCCAGCATTTT
TRBJ1-4 | TRBV9 | NA | TRBD1 | CASSADRGVKEKLFF | TGTGCCAGCAGCGCAGACAGGGGAGTAAAAGAAAAACTGTTTTTT
TRBJ2-4 | TRBV6-6 | NA | TRBD2 | CASISGTSERDLYF | TGTGCCAGCATCTCCGGGACTAGCGAAAGGGACTTATACTTC
TRBJ2-3 | TRBV11-2 | NA | NA | CASSLNRASTDTQYF | TGTGCCAGCAGTCTCAACAGGGCCAGCACAGATACGCAGTATTTT
TRBJ1-1 | TRBV30 | once | NA | CAWYWGVGNTEAFF | TGTGCCTGGTATTGGGGGGTAGGGAACACTGAAGCTTTCTTT
TRBJ2-1 | TRBV29-1 | NA | TRBD1 | CSVRDRGLYNEQFF | TGCAGCGTACGGGACAGGGGGCTTTACAATGAGCAGTTCTTC
TRBJ1-5 | TRBV29-1 | NA | NA | CSVGPDSGNNQPQHF | TGCAGCGTTGGACCGGACAGCGGTAACAATCAGCCCCAGCATTTT
TRBJ1-2 | TRBV6-5 | once | TRBD1 | CASSSTTGVNGYTF | TGTGCCAGCAGTTCCACGACAGGGGTAAATGGCTACACCTTC
TRBJ2-5 | TRBV29-1 | NA | TRBD1 | CSSTGGIRETQYF | TGCAGCTCAACAGGGGGCATCAGAGAGACCCAGTACTTC
TRBJ1-2 | TRBV18 | NA | NA | CASSPNPGLNYGYTF | TGTGCCAGCTCACCAAACCCGGGACTGAACTATGGCTACACCTTC
TRBJ2-3 | TRBV7-8 | NA | TRBD2 | CASSLSREADTQYF | TGTGCCAGCAGCTTATCGCGGGAGGCAGATACGCAGTATTTT
TRBJ2-2 | TRBV5-1 | NA | NA | CASSLGQTSGRTGELFF | TGCGCCAGCAGCTTGGGTCAGACTAGTGGTCGCACCGGGGAGCTGTTTTTT
TRBJ2-3 | TRBV10-1 | few | TRBD2 | CASSPGLEWPTDTQYF | TGCGCCAGCAGCCCTGGACTAGAGTGGCCCACAGATACGCAGTATTTT
TRBJ2-6 | TRBV29-1 | NA | TRBD1 | CSVGQGATSGANVLTF | TGCAGCGTTGGACAGGGGGCTACTTCTGGGGCCAACGTCCTGACTTTC
TRBJ2-1 | TRBV4-1 | NA | TRBD2 | CASSQDLPGLAGVRSEQFF | TGCGCCAGCAGCCAAGACCTACCGGGACTAGCGGGGGTAAGGAGTGAGCAGTTCTTC
TRBJ1-2 | TRBV30 | few | TRBD1 | CAWTPGQGVGGYTF | TGTGCCTGGACCCCGGGACAGGGAGTGGGTGGCTACACCTTC
TRBJ1-2 | TRBV2 | NA | TRBD1 | CASSYGQGIIYGYTF | TGTGCCAGCAGCTACGGACAGGGGATAATCTATGGCTACACCTTC
TRBJ2-1 | TRBV11-2 | few | NA | CASSPLALSYNEQFF | TGTGCCAGCTCCCCTCTAGCGCTCTCCTACAATGAGCAGTTCTTC
TRBJ1-2 | TRBV19 | NA | NA | CASSIVGQLNYGYTF | TGTGCCAGTAGTATCGTGGGCCAACTGAACTATGGCTACACCTTC
TRBJ2-7 | TRBV6-6 | NA | TRBD2 | CASRYLASGLYEQYF | TGTGCCAGCAGATACCTGGCTAGCGGGCTCTACGAGCAGTACTTC
TRBJ1-4 | TRBV7-9 | NA | NA | CASSFSRGATNEKLFF | TGTGCCAGCAGCTTCTCTCGGGGAGCAACTAATGAAAAACTGTTTTTT
TRBJ2-7 | TRBV13 | NA | NA | CASSIRVSYEQYF | TGTGCCAGCAGCATCAGGGTTTCCTACGAGCAGTACTTC
TRBJ2-6 | TRBV7-2 | once | NA | CASSLGSGANVLTF | TGTGCCAGCAGCCTAGGGAGTGGGGCCAACGTCCTGACTTTC
TRBJ2-5 | TRBV4-1 | few | TRBD2 | CASSQEPGLAGESSAETQYF | TGCGCCAGCAGCCAAGAACCAGGACTAGCGGGGGAGAGTTCTGCGGAGACCCAGTACTTC
TRBJ2-1 | TRBV7-3 | NA | NA | CASSFRSNEQFF | TGTGCCAGCAGCTTTCGGTCGAATGAGCAGTTCTTC
TRBJ1-6 | TRBV27 | NA | NA | CASTVDGNSPLHF | TGTGCCAGCACTGTTGACGGGAATTCACCCCTCCACTTT
TRBJ2-7 | TRBV18 | NA | NA | CASSPLGRDFGEQYF | TGTGCCAGCTCACCGCTTGGCAGGGACTTCGGCGAGCAGTACTTC
TRBJ1-5 | TRBV12-5 | NA | NA | CASGAPNQPQHF | TGTGCTAGTGGGGCACCCAATCAGCCCCAGCATTTT
TRBJ1-4 | TRBV4-3 | NA | NA | CASSQDLVTGLSTTTNEKLFF | TGCGCCAGCAGCCAAGATCTGGTGACAGGACTCTCAACTACAACTAATGAAAAACTGTTTTTT
TRBJ2-3 | TRBV5-1 | NA | TRBD1 | CASHRGGTDTQYF | TGCGCCAGCCACAGGGGTGGCACAGATACGCAGTATTTT
TRBJ2-2 | TRBV7-9 | NA | NA | CASSPRVQPRGGELFF | TGTGCCAGCAGCCCCCGGGTCCAACCGCGGGGCGGGGAGCTGTTTTTT
TRBJ1-2 | TRBV7-9 | NA | TRBD1 | CASSPGQGRGYTF | TGTGCCAGCAGCCCCGGACAGGGTCGGGGCTACACCTTC
TRBJ2-5 | TRBV7-8 | NA | NA | CASSSLGGGGITGETQYF | TGTGCCAGCAGCTCACTCGGTGGGGGGGGCATTACAGGAGAGACCCAGTACTTC
TRBJ2-7 | TRBV7-8 | NA | NA | CASSLAIAGRKQYF | TGTGCCAGCAGCTTAGCTATTGCAGGCCGTAAGCAGTACTTC
TRBJ1-2 | TRBV5-1 | NA | TRBD1 | CASSLTLQGAVGYTF | TGCGCCAGCAGCTTGACCCTACAGGGGGCGGTCGGCTACACCTTC
TRBJ2-1 | TRBV11-1 | few | NA | CASSPPDRFIGNEQFF | TGTGCCAGCAGCCCCCCCGACAGGTTTATTGGAAATGAGCAGTTCTTC
TRBJ1-5 | TRBV27 | NA | NA | CASSLRGHQPQHF | TGTGCCAGCAGTCTAAGGGGTCATCAGCCCCAGCATTTT
TRBJ1-6 | TRBV12-5 | NA | NA | CASGLESSYNSPLHF | TGTGCTAGTGGTTTGGAGAGCTCCTATAATTCACCCCTCCACTTT
TRBJ2-5 | TRBV12-5 | few | NA | CASGSKGETQYF | TGTGCTAGTGGGTCTAAGGGGGAGACCCAGTACTTC
TRBJ1-5 | TRBV6-1 | NA | TRBD1 | CASMRQGNQPQHF | TGTGCCAGCATGAGACAGGGGAATCAGCCCCAGCATTTT
TRBJ2-2 | TRBV5-1 | NA | NA | CASSLSGEHTGELFF | TGCGCCAGCAGCTTATCAGGGGAACACACCGGGGAGCTGTTTTTT
TRBJ1-5 | TRBV18 | NA | NA | CASSEYDTNQPQHF | TGTGCCAGCTCGGAATACGACACCAATCAGCCCCAGCATTTT
TRBJ2-5 | TRBV4-1 | NA | TRBD1 | CASSASPGQVWETQYF | TGCGCCAGCAGCGCGTCGCCGGGACAGGTATGGGAGACCCAGTACTTC
TRBJ1-1 | TRBV30 | few | NA | CAWRGRGGNTEAFF | TGTGCCTGGAGGGGGAGGGGTGGGAACACTGAAGCTTTCTTT
TRBJ1-1 | TRBV18 | NA | TRBD1 | CASSSGQGSTEAFF | TGTGCCAGCTCATCGGGACAGGGGTCCACTGAAGCTTTCTTT
TRBJ2-5 | TRBV7-3 | NA | TRBD2 | CASSLTAGGQETQYF | TGTGCCAGCAGCTTAACCGCGGGGGGGCAAGAGACCCAGTACTTC
TRBJ1-2 | TRBV2 | NA | NA | CASSGGQGGNYGYTF | TGTGCCAGCAGTGGGGGGCAGGGCGGAAACTATGGCTACACCTTC
TRBJ2-6 | TRBV19 | NA | TRBD1 | CASSTQGSGANVLTF | TGTGCCAGTAGTACACAGGGGTCAGGGGCCAACGTCCTGACTTTC
TRBJ2-2 | TRBV7-6 | NA | TRBD2 | CASRSSGRNTGELFF | TGTGCCAGCAGATCTAGCGGGCGTAACACCGGGGAGCTGTTTTTT
TRBJ1-1 | TRBV4-3 | NA | NA | CASSQETPGNEGGEAFF | TGCGCCAGCAGCCAAGAAACACCGGGGAACGAGGGCGGTGAAGCTTTCTTT
TRBJ2-7 | TRBV19 | NA | NA | CASSIGRGVHEQYF | TGTGCCAGTAGTATAGGCAGGGGAGTTCACGAGCAGTACTTC
TRBJ1-1 | TRBV11-3 | once | TRBD1 | CASSRGQGMNTEAFF | TGTGCCAGCAGCCGAGGACAGGGTATGAACACTGAAGCTTTCTTT